This T cell receptor beta chain was found in a study of cytotoxic CD8 clonotypes in ibrutinib-treated CLL. Study-wide background: Response samples came after a median roughly 13 months of treatment, range 6 to 36.

Germline loops: CDR1 MNHNS, CDR2 SASEGT. The J segment lost 7 bases and the V segment lost 4 bases, leaving 8 bases of the junction unmatched. The CDR3 covers 15 residues. Study outcomes and limitations: Clonality grew at ibrutinib response; at progression, it decreased back toward baseline.

Some clones are missing from TCRdb's copy, which holds only in-frame ones; the method was immunoSEQ multiplex PCR. The table includes about 130,000 clones, over 60% detected once. About this clone itself: Its matching antigen is unknown.

The TCR was taken from a human donor with chronic lymphocytic leukemia. This chain links TRBV6-1 with TRBJ1-1; TRBD1 agrees at 11 bases. The sample in question was PBMCs, obtained after 12 months of ibrutinib treatment. CDR3 loop: CASSGGQGAFSEAFF. The CDR3 nucleotides are TGTGCCAGCAGTGGCGGACAGGGGGCCTTCAGTGAAGCTTTCTTT.